This entry features one T cell receptor beta chain sequence. Possible read error: a much larger clone is one base away. In building TCR beta libraries, iRepertoire HTBI primers were used together with Arm-PCR of CDR3 regions. From the multiplex PCR reads, TCRdb called clonotypes with MiXCR, one entry per CDR3 protein. The sample has more than 450,000 distinct CDR3 sequences, 12% seen once. The record originates from a study of regulatory T cells in long-lasting Graves disease. Time point defined: newly diagnosed GD, antithyroid drugs for less than 3 months. The TCR library used RNA extracted from PBMCs. Trimming shortened V by 2 bases and J by 3 bases, and 18 bases separated the two germline ends. Germline-derived CDR1 and CDR2 are SGHDT and YYEEEE. The CDR3 is 16 amino acids. These data also formed part of another study, on T cells in Graves' hyperthyroidism and ophthalmopathy. That work contributes: First-round RT-PCR with HTBI primers amplified the TCR CDR3 region.

The clonotype originates from a woman under 40 with Graves disease. The chain combines TRBV5-6 with TRBJ2-7; D not certain. Material: peripheral blood mononuclear cells (PBMCs), obtained at new diagnosis, from a patient treated with antithyroid drugs. The CDR3, as DNA: TGTGCCAGCAGCTTTGGTCTGAGGAGCTACGACTACGAGCAGTACTTC. Its translation is CASSFGLRSYDYEQYF.